This passage covers 21 T cell receptor beta chains from one sample sequenced in a study of T cell clones after liver transplantation. Generated by immunoSEQ multiplex PCR, the TCRdb table keeps only in-frame clones and is missing some. The sample records tens of thousands of clones, around 75% being singletons. This specimen consisted of CD4+ T cells from blood, obtained before liver transplant. These TCRs come from a human donor who received a liver transplant.

This clone has more than one count but fewer than ten. V gene TRBV29-1 combines with J gene TRBJ2-2, with D unclear. Trimming cost V 5 bases and J 4 bases, with 8 bases left between them. Germline values: CDR1 SQVTM, CDR2 ANQGSEA. This CDR3 spans 12 amino acids. CDR3 protein: CSVSDGTGELFF. CDR3 nucleotide sequence: TGCAGCGTTAGCGACGGCACCGGGGAGCTGTTTTTT.

The V gene is TRBV6-1, the J gene TRBJ2-7, with D maybe TRBD1 (5 bases). Trimming removed 2 bases from V and 11 bases from J, with 16 bases in between. The CDR3 has 13 amino acids. Germline V gene sequence: CDR1 MNHNS, CDR2 SASEGT. The CDR3 sequence: CASSETGQGLKYF. The CDR3 DNA is TGTGCCAGCAGTGAAACCGGGCAGGGTTTGAAGTACTTC.

This clone was found many times. The chain uses TRBV11-2 and TRBJ1-1; D is uncertain. The germline V gene has CDR1 SGHAT and CDR2 FQNNGV. CDR3 length equals 15 residues. Deletions cut 1 base from V and 1 base from J, with 10 bases between. Here the CDR3 reads CASSLVRGKNTEAFF. DNA for the CDR3: TGTGCCAGCAGCTTAGTTCGGGGAAAGAACACTGAAGCTTTCTTT.

CDR3 in amino acids: CASSESRGGKGSPLHF. The CDR3 bases are TGCGCCAGCAGTGAGTCAAGAGGGGGAAAGGGATCACCCCTCCACTTT. The chain recombines TRBV10-1 with TRBJ1-6, with D perhaps matching TRBD1 (6 bases). Looked up from germline, CDR1 is WNHNN and CDR2 is SYGVQD (reference sequence). CDR3 length equals 16 residues. Trimming took 0 bases from V and 10 from J, leaving 16 bases between them.

This sequence joins TRBV9 and TRBJ2-1, with a weak D call TRBD1 (5 bases). The CDR3 is 15 residues long. Between the trimmed V and J ends, which lost 1 base and 6 bases, there was a span of 14 bases. Germline loops: CDR1 SGDLS, CDR2 YYNGEE. This CDR3 is CASSVRTSRSNEQFF. As DNA, the CDR3 is TGTGCCAGCAGCGTAAGGACATCCCGGTCCAATGAGCAGTTCTTC.

This chain uses TRBV5-4 with TRBJ2-3, with 7 positions matching TRBD2. CDR3 length equals 14 residues. CDR1 is SGHNT, CDR2 YYREEE, per germline (reference sequence). V was clipped by 6 bases and J by 0 bases; unmatched bases: 4. This CDR3 reads CASISRGSTDTQYF. The CDR3 nucleotides are TGTGCCAGCATATCGCGGGGGAGCACAGATACGCAGTATTTT. Drawing the rest from reference TRBV5-4 and TRBJ2-3, the complete variable domain is ETGVTQSPTHLIKTRGQQVTLRCSSQSGHNTVSWYQQALGQGPQFIFQYYREEENGRGNFPPRFSGLQFPNYSSELNVNALELDDSALYLCASISRGSTDTQYFGPGTRLTVL.

This chain uses TRBV7-9 with TRBJ1-1; 8 bases align to TRBD1. CDR3 length equals 14 residues. Germline CDR1 SEHNR, CDR2 FQNEAQ (reference sequence). The ends lost 6 bases at V and 3 bases at J; junction bases unmatched: 6. The CDR3: CASSLSDRDTEAFF. The CDR3 DNA follows: TGTGCCAGCAGTCTCTCGGACAGGGACACTGAAGCTTTCTTT. Full variable domain (remainder filled in from reference TRBV7-9 and TRBJ1-1): DTGVSQNPRHKITKRGQNVTFRCDPISEHNRLYWYRQTLGQGPEFLTYFQNEAQLEKSRLLSDRFSAERPKGSFSTLEIQRTEQGDSAMYLCASSLSDRDTEAFFGQGTRLTVV.

This chain's CDR3 is CASSSTGRHGYTF. Here the CDR3 DNA reads TGTGCCAGCAGCTCCACAGGGCGGCATGGCTACACCTTC. V gene TRBV11-2 combines with J gene TRBJ1-2; maybe TRBD1 (6 bases). V was pared by 4 bases and J by 6 bases, with 12 bases between. Germline CDR1 reads SGHAT; CDR2 reads FQNNGV. The CDR3 length is 13 residues.

This chain links TRBV5-4 with TRBJ1-1; tentative D call: TRBD1 (5 bases). Trimming left V 4 bases short and J 4 bases short, with 20 bases between. Germline V gives CDR1 SGHNT, CDR2 YYREEE (reference sequence). This CDR3 contains 16 residues. CDR3 sequence reads: CASSPARQGGSTEAFF. Written as DNA, the CDR3 is TGTGCCAGCAGCCCGGCGCGGCAGGGTGGAAGCACTGAAGCTTTCTTT.

The chain recombines TRBV4-2 with TRBJ1-5; 9 nucleotides agree with TRBD1. CDR1 and CDR2 (germline): LGHNA, YNFKEQ. Germline trimming cut 2 bases from V and 5 bases from J; bases unmatched to any gene: 1. CDR3 size: 14 residues. The CDR3 protein is CASSQRQGDQPQHF. The CDR3 bases are TGTGCCAGCAGCCAACGACAGGGGGATCAGCCCCAGCATTTT.

The V and J genes are TRBV28 and TRBJ2-4, with D maybe TRBD1 (5 bases). This CDR3 spans 16 amino acids. The germline V and J ends were trimmed by 6 bases and 0 bases, with 15 bases remaining between them. Germline V CDR1 and CDR2: MDHEN, SYDVKM. The CDR3 loop reads CASRGPRGLAKNIQYF. The CDR3 coding sequence is TGTGCCAGCAGGGGGCCTAGGGGTCTAGCCAAAAACATTCAGTACTTC.

The chain uses TRBV6-5 and TRBJ1-3, with no clear D. Germline values: CDR1 MNHEY, CDR2 SVGAGI. This CDR3 spans 15 amino acids. Trimming pared 5 bases from V and 0 bases from J, leaving 11 bases between. CDR3 amino acids: CASSPDFSSGNTIYF. The DNA for the CDR3 is TGTGCCAGCAGTCCGGACTTCAGCTCTGGAAACACCATATATTTT.

This clone is classed as medium-sized. The same CDR3 can be traced to other DNA sequences in this sample. V usage is TRBV7-3 and J usage is TRBJ2-1, with TRBD2 matching over 11 bases. The trim removed 5 bases at V and 7 bases at J, leaving 4 bases unmatched. Germline V gene sequence: CDR1 SGHTA, CDR2 FQGTGA. This CDR3 has 14 amino acids. CDR3 sequence (DNA): TGTGCCAGCAGCAGTAGCGGGGGGGCAAATGAGCAGTTCTTC. It encodes CASSSSGGANEQFF.

In DNA form, the CDR3 reads TGTGCCAGCATGGGAGCAGGAGAAAAACTGTTTTTT. Its protein product is CASMGAGEKLFF. The rearrangement links TRBV5-4 to TRBJ1-4, with D unresolved. The CDR3 is made up of 12 amino acids. The germline V gene encodes CDR1 SGHNT and CDR2 YYREEE (reference sequence). V shed 6 bases and J shed 8 bases, with 11 bases lying between them. Looking up the rest from reference TRBV5-4 and TRBJ1-4 gives the full variable domain: ETGVTQSPTHLIKTRGQQVTLRCSSQSGHNTVSWYQQALGQGPQFIFQYYREEENGRGNFPPRFSGLQFPNYSSELNVNALELDDSALYLCASMGAGEKLFFGSGTQLSVL.

The rearrangement links TRBV28 to TRBJ1-5; TRBD1 matches 11 bases. V was clipped by 8 bases and J by 7 bases; unmatched bases: 10. This CDR3 contains 15 residues. The germline V gene has CDR1 MDHEN and CDR2 SYDVKM. The CDR3: CASGRDRGSSQPQHF. DNA of the CDR3: TGTGCCAGCGGACGGGACAGGGGGAGTAGCCAGCCCCAGCATTTT.

This clone occurred once. The V gene is TRBV19, the J gene TRBJ1-6, with 9 nucleotides matching TRBD1. This CDR3 contains 16 residues. Germline V gene lookup returns CDR1 LNHDA and CDR2 SQIVND (reference sequence). V trimming: 5 bases; J trimming: 7 bases; junction bases outside the gene matches: 9. Here the CDR3 DNA reads TGTGCCAGTAGTCCCAGCCGGGGGACAGGGAATTCACCCCTCCACTTT. Its translation: CASSPSRGTGNSPLHF.

V gene TRBV6-1 combines with J gene TRBJ2-7, with a weak D call TRBD1 (5 bases). This CDR3 comprises 13 residues. V was clipped by 2 bases and J by 12 bases, with 17 bases between them. Germline CDR1 and CDR2: MNHNS and SASEGT. The CDR3, as DNA: TGTGCCAGCAGTGAATTGGCACAGGCCGCCGGGTACTTC. It specifies CASSELAQAAGYF.

The chain combines TRBV6-1 with TRBJ1-3; D gene ambiguous. Trimming pared 6 bases from V and 0 bases from J, leaving 12 bases between. The germline CDR1 and CDR2 sequences are MNHNS and SASEGT. The CDR3 is 15 residues long. CDR3 coding DNA: TGTGCCAGCAGCAATGACCGAGGCTCTGGAAACACCATATATTTT. Translated: CASSNDRGSGNTIYF.

This clone showed up many times. The rearrangement joins TRBV2 to TRBJ2-3; a possible D gene is TRBD2 (5 bases). From germline, CDR1 is SNHLY and CDR2 FYNNEI. This CDR3 has 13 residues. V lost 8 bases, J lost 3 bases, and 12 bases lay in between. The CDR3 nucleotides read TGTGCCAGCGAGGTGGACTGGACAGATACGCAGTATTTT. It yields the protein CASEVDWTDTQYF.

The rearrangement links TRBV21-1 to TRBJ1-2. TRBV21-1 is noted as a pseudogene. This CDR3 contains 14 residues. The CDR3 DNA reads as TGTGCCAGCAGCAAAGGTCCGGGGGGCAGGGGCTACACCTTC. Protein product: CASSKGPGGRGYTF.

The rearrangement joins TRBV18 to TRBJ1-2, with 9 bases lining up with TRBD1. CDR3 size: 13 residues. Germline lookup yields CDR1 KGHSH and CDR2 LQKENI. V dropped 4 bases and J dropped 8; count of bases not matched to a gene: 5. Here the CDR3 DNA reads TGTGCCAGCTCACTCCGGGACAGGGACGGCTACACCTTC. Translated, it gives CASSLRDRDGYTF.